The clone carrying this TCR beta chain has more than one count but fewer than ten. Sample-barcoded 5' priming and a J-beta primer mix drove a second PCR of about 6 to 12 cycles. A 12-random-nucleotide template-switch adaptor tagged each cDNA molecule. TCRdb called the 5' RACE reads again in MiXCR, with one record for every CDR3 protein. This repertoire shows some 1.8 million distinct CDR3 sequences, roughly two fifths found once; its top ten account for under 25%. This CDR3 spans 14 amino acids. Germline CDR1 MDHEN, CDR2 SYDVKM. Germline trimming cut 4 bases from V and 6 bases from J; bases unmatched to any gene: 4. The sample is drawn from a study of blood T cells in healthy people across ages.

The sequencing input was blood. The receptor was isolated from a human donor in good health. The gene calls are TRBV28 and TRBJ2-4; TRBD2 aligns across 9 bases. In DNA, the CDR3 is TGTGCCAGCAGTTCAGCGGGGGGCCCAAACATTCAGTACTTC. Its protein product is CASSSAGGPNIQYF.